This T cell receptor (delta chain) was obtained from a study of gamma-delta chains in newborns, infants, children. Study summary: Innate gammadelta T cells reportedly expand polyclonally right after birth, driven by microbial exposure, per the title.

TCRdb re-called the reads with CATT. The repertoire has thousands of delta-chain clones, over 1.5% of them found once; the top ten carry approximately 8.3%. The CDR3 spans 21 residues. V gave up 3 bases and J gave up 3 bases; unmatched junction bases: 21. Germline V gene sequence: CDR1 GEAIGNYY, CDR2 EKD. Concerning this clone itself: A much bigger clone sits one base away, suggesting this may be a read error.

The sequence came from a child who was a newborn, infant or young child, either healthy, febrile or measles-vaccinated (not recorded which). Material for sequencing was blood. The chain uses TRDV2 and TRDJ1, with 13 bases lining up with TRDD3. CDR3 DNA sequence: TGTGCCTGTGACCTGGGTCTCCTACTCGTACTGGGGGATACGGGTGCCGATAAACTCATCTTT. Residues: CACDLGLLLVLGDTGADKLIF.